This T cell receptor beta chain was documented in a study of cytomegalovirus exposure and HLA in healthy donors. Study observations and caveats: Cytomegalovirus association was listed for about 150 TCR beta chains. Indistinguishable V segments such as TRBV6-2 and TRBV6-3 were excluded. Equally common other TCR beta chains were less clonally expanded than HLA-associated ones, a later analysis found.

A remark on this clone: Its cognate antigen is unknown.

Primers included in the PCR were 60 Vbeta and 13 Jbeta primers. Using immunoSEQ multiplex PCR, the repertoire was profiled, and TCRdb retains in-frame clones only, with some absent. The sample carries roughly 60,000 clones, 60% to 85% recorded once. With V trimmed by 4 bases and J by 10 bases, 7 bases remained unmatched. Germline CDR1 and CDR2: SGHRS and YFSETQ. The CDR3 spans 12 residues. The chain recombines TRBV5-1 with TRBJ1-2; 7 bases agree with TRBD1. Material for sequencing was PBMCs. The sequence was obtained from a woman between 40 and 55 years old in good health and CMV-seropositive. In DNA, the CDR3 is TGCGCCAGCAGCGAGGGGGCCTTTGACTACACCTTC. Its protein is CASSEGAFDYTF.